The source of this T cell receptor (beta chain) is a study of T-cell memory formation after mild COVID-19. The wider study: Each donor largely had its own TCR clusters. Study results and caveats: Among CD4+ contracting clones, most were CM and EM, and CD8+ ones EMRA.

TCRdb reprocessed the 5' RACE reads with MiXCR, giving one entry per CDR3 protein. The table has about 49,000 distinct CDR3 sequences, around 7.3% seen once; the top ten hold 1.4%. Germline V gene sequence: CDR1 LNHNV, CDR2 YYDKDF (reference sequence). V lost 5 bases, J lost 7 bases, and 14 bases lay in between. This CDR3 comprises 13 residues. In regard to this clonotype: The antigen is unknown.

The clonotype originates from a man younger than 35 who had mild COVID-19 (a few samples of this study predate the infection). Cell type and time point are not known. The sequencing input was PBMCs or a T cell subset sorted from them (not recorded which). V and J are TRBV15 and TRBJ1-1; D uncertain. The CDR3 DNA sequence: TGTGCCACCAGCGTGGACGGAAAATTTGAAGCTTTCTTT. Protein: CATSVDGKFEAFF. The whole variable domain, filled in from reference TRBV15 and TRBJ1-1, reads DAMVIQNPRYQVTQFGKPVTLSCSQTLNHNVMYWYQQKSSQAPKLLFHYYDKDFNNEADTPDNFQSRRPNTSFCFLDIRSPGLGDTAMYLCATSVDGKFEAFFGQGTRLTVV.